This record concerns one T cell receptor beta chain sequence. Its antigen is currently unknown. These data come from a study of shared clonotypes between healthy human individuals. About the research overall: A donor's plate count was three for CD4 naive and three for CD4 memory; CD8 naive had two and CD8 memory one.

Only CD45RO-negative cells positively selected for CCR7 counted as naive CD8 cells, so terminally differentiated effector memory CD45RA+ cells were excluded. Donors included only healthy HIV-negative adults lacking recent acute infections or vaccinations. Among the donors, all were Caucasian adults who lived in Nashville, Tennessee. Some clones are missing from TCRdb's copy, which holds only in-frame ones; the method was immunoSEQ multiplex PCR. Of around 2,000,000 clones in the sample, over 85% were seen once. Germline CDR1 is SGHVS and CDR2 is FQNEAQ. This CDR3 has 14 residues. V was shortened by 5 bases and J by 6 bases, with 16 bases between the two germline ends. Broader study findings: Investigators collected only blood, and repertoires in tissues likely differ.

Sequencing was carried out using naive CD8+ T cells sorted from blood. This TCR was sampled from a man aged 18 to 30 in good health. V gene TRBV7-8 combines with J gene TRBJ1-1; no reliable D call. The CDR3 DNA reads TGTGCCAGCAGCGAACACTTTCTCGGGTCTGAAGCTTTCTTT. Translation gives CASSEHFLGSEAFF. Complete variable domain (other parts from reference TRBV7-8 and TRBJ1-1): GAGVSQSPRYKVAKRGQDVALRCDPISGHVSLFWYQQALGQGPEFLTYFQNEAQLDKSGLPSDRFFAERPEGSVSTLKIQRTQQEDSAVYLCASSEHFLGSEAFFGQGTRLTVV.